This T cell receptor (beta chain) is drawn from a study of beta chain features in type 1 diabetes. Germline CDR1 reads SGHRS; CDR2 reads YFSETQ. The J segment lost 7 bases and the V segment lost 8 bases, leaving 13 bases of the junction unmatched. The CDR3 has 15 residues. The sample holds one count of this clone. Expressed TCRB transcripts were sequenced because the entire RNA isolate underwent reverse transcription. Sequenced by immunoSEQ multiplex PCR; TCRdb stores in-frame clones only, minus some. The sample carries 430,000 or so clones, approximately 10% recorded once. This chain connects TRBV5-1 to TRBJ2-1; 9 bases line up with TRBD2. Sequencing was done on a sample of naive CD4+ T cells from blood. The clonotype was recovered from a woman aged 18-29 years in good health. This chain's CDR3 is CASRGSLAGLNEQFF. CDR3 DNA sequence: TGCGCCAGTCGCGGCAGCCTAGCGGGGTTAAATGAGCAGTTCTTC. The whole variable domain, filled in from reference TRBV5-1 and TRBJ2-1, reads KAGVTQTPRYLIKTRGQQVTLSCSPISGHRSVSWYQQTPGQGLQFLFEYFSETQRNKGNFPGRFSGRQFSNSRSEMNVSTLELGDSALYLCASRGSLAGLNEQFFGPGTRLTVL.